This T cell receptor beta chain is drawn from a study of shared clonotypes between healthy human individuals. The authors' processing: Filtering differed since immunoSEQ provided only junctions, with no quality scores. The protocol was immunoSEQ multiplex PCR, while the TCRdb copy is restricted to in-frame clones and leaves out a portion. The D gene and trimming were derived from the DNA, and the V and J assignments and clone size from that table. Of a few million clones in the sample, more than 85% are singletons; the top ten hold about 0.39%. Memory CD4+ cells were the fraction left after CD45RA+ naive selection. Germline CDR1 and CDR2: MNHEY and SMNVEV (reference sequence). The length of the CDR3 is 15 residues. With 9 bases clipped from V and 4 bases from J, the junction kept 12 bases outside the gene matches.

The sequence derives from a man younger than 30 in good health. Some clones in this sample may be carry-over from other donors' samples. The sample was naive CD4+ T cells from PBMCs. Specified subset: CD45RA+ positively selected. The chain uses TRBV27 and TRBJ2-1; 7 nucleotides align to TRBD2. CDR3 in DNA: TGTGCCAGTACCCCCGGGACTATGGTATACAATGAGCAGTTCTTC. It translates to CASTPGTMVYNEQFF.